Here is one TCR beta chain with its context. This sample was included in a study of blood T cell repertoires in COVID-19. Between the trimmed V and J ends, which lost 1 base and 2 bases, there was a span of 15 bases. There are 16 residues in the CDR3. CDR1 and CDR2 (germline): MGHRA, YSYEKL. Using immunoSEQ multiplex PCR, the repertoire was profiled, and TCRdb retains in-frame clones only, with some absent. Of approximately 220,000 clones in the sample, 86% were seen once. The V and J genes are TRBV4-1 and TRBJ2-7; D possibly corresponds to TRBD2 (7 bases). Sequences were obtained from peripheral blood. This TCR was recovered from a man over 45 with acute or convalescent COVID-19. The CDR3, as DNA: TGCGCCAGCAGCCAAGGGAGGGGGGGTCCTACCTACGAGCAGTACTTC. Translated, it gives CASSQGRGGPTYEQYF.